These T cell receptor beta chains were read from a single sample in a study of identifying expanded T cells in peripheral blood. Using immunoSEQ multiplex PCR, the repertoire was profiled, and TCRdb retains in-frame clones only, with some absent. The sample has approximately 120,000 clones, around four fifths seen once; the top ten hold over 3%. The material sequenced was blood. The receptors shown here come from a person aged 18 to 75 in good health. The CDR3 runs from the conserved cysteine through the conserved F or W. D genes are given only for firm matches. The size of a clone is reported for some rows only, either as once, few or many, or as a class for expanded clones.

cdr3_aa: CSVEEGVSYEQYF; cdr3_nt: TGCAGCGTTGAAGAGGGGGTTTCCTACGAGCAGTACTTC; d_call: -; clone_size: once; v_call: TRBV29-1; j_call: TRBJ2-7
cdr3_aa: CASTLRLGGSLVSYNEQFF; cdr3_nt: TGCGCCAGCACCTTACGGTTGGGGGGTAGCCTGGTCTCCTACAATGAGCAGTTCTTC; d_call: -; clone_size: -; v_call: TRBV5-1; j_call: TRBJ2-1
cdr3_aa: CASSLQQGSYGYTF; cdr3_nt: TGTGCCAGCAGCTTACAGCAGGGGAGCTATGGCTACACCTTC; d_call: -; clone_size: -; v_call: TRBV7-9; j_call: TRBJ1-2
cdr3_aa: CASSSRGRDEQYF; cdr3_nt: TGTGCCAGCAGCTCAAGGGGGCGTGACGAGCAGTACTTC; d_call: TRBD1; clone_size: -; v_call: TRBV7-9; j_call: TRBJ2-7
cdr3_aa: CASSRTGRGTGELFF; cdr3_nt: TGTGCCAGCAGTAGGACAGGGCGAGGTACCGGGGAGCTGTTTTTT; d_call: TRBD1; clone_size: -; v_call: TRBV27; j_call: TRBJ2-2
cdr3_aa: CTIRRGSTDTQYF; cdr3_nt: TGCACCATTAGACGCGGCAGCACAGATACGCAGTATTTT; d_call: -; clone_size: -; v_call: TRBV29-1; j_call: TRBJ2-3
cdr3_aa: CAGGTGDSYEQYF; cdr3_nt: TGTGCCGGAGGGACAGGGGACTCCTACGAGCAGTACTTC; d_call: TRBD1; clone_size: few; v_call: TRBV7-9; j_call: TRBJ2-7
cdr3_aa: CAMGLRNEQYF; cdr3_nt: TGTGCCATGGGGTTGAGAAACGAGCAGTACTTC; d_call: -; clone_size: -; v_call: TRBV6-1; j_call: TRBJ2-7
cdr3_aa: CASSGSRRSNQPQHF; cdr3_nt: TGTGCCAGCAGCGGCAGCCGCCGCTCAAATCAGCCCCAGCATTTT; d_call: -; clone_size: -; v_call: TRBV7-8; j_call: TRBJ1-5
cdr3_aa: CASSPVLKDEQYF; cdr3_nt: TGTGCCAGCAGCCCCGTACTAAAGGACGAGCAGTACTTC; d_call: -; clone_size: -; v_call: TRBV7-9; j_call: TRBJ2-7
cdr3_aa: CATQKGANRNTGELFF; cdr3_nt: TGCGCCACCCAGAAGGGAGCCAACAGGAACACCGGGGAGCTGTTTTTT; d_call: -; clone_size: -; v_call: TRBV5-1; j_call: TRBJ2-2
cdr3_aa: CASQTQAKNIQYF; cdr3_nt: TGCGCCAGTCAGACCCAAGCCAAAAACATTCAGTACTTC; d_call: -; clone_size: -; v_call: TRBV10-2; j_call: TRBJ2-4
cdr3_aa: CASGERQLANTEAFF; cdr3_nt: TGTGCCAGCGGGGAACGACAGCTAGCGAACACTGAAGCTTTCTTT; d_call: -; clone_size: once; v_call: TRBV2; j_call: TRBJ1-1
cdr3_aa: CAWKGGRYEQYF; cdr3_nt: TGTGCCTGGAAAGGGGGCAGGTACGAGCAGTACTTC; d_call: TRBD1; clone_size: -; v_call: TRBV30; j_call: TRBJ2-7